This TCR beta chain was obtained from a study of blood T cell repertoires in COVID-19 (dated by TCRdb to between 2020 and 2021). Some background on the complete study: Collaborator samples came from the United States, Italy and Spain and covered acute and convalescent phases of COVID-19. The prospective study material was composed of cDNA or gDNA derived from T cells, B-cell-depleted T cells, or PBMCs. Subjects who had been exposed to COVID-19, were actively infected with it, or had recovered from it provided the deeply sampled blood TCRbeta repertoires that made up the dataset. The repertoires were released in a freely available public database meant as a resource for research on the immune response to SARS-CoV-2. The samples were drawn from two sources: the first 160 participants of the ongoing ImmuneRACE study, and 1,000 to 1,500 subjects contributed by 6 global collaborators. A de-identified subject ID, COVID-19 status, age in years and sex were almost always included in the sample metadata. Where available, HLA class I and class II types were taken from metadata supplied by the sample provider and were not determined by assay-based typing.

With respect to this clone: Its antigen specificity is not known. No base qualities exist here, and no much larger clone lies one base off it.

Looking up the germline V gene yields CDR1 SGHDT and CDR2 YYEEEE. The germline V end is reduced by 4 bases and the J end by 6 bases; junction bases left unmatched: 6. The CDR3, cysteine through phenylalanine, is 15 amino acids long. Of the read, only the CDR3 DNA is kept; its 45 bases are in frame from base 1. The immunoSEQ Assay, a bias-controlled multiplex PCR, was used to amplify TCRbeta CDR3 regions from genomic DNA. The published analysis was carried out like this. Within the assay, amplification of reference gene primers was used to estimate how many nucleated cells each sample contained. Sequence reads were collapsed and filtered to measure the absolute abundance of every unique TCRbeta CDR3 rearrangement. Productive Simpson clonality was computed per sample as the square root of Simpson's diversity index over productive rearrangements. Held by TCRdb, this immuneACCESS table contains in-frame sequences only and omits some clones. Under half of the omission traces to an unresolved V gene where checked; the cause of the rest is unknown. From that table come the V and J calls and clone size; the DNA was used to work out D and trimming. The sample has around 300,000 clones on record, approximately 90% of them singletons. The top ten clones comprise 5.5% to 8% of the sample.

Overall study outcomes, separate from this receptor: The quantity of clinical and demographic metadata differed by source and by participant and was supplied without curation.

One collaborating source in Seattle enrolled patients during active infection and followed them longitudinally through the course of disease. The collaborating institutions used their own protocols to collect whole blood in K2EDTA tubes. For TCRbeta analysis, collaborator samples were shipped as frozen whole blood, as isolated PBMCs, or as DNA extracted from either sample type. The specimen sequenced was peripheral blood. The sequence links TRBV5-6 to TRBJ2-1; the central 11 bases match TRBD2. The receptor was derived from a woman aged 45 to 65 with COVID-19, enrolled during active disease. The nucleotide sequence is given as TGTGCCAGCAGCAATAGCGGGAGGGCCCTCAATGAGCAGTTCTTC. Its translation reads: CASSNSGRALNEQFF.